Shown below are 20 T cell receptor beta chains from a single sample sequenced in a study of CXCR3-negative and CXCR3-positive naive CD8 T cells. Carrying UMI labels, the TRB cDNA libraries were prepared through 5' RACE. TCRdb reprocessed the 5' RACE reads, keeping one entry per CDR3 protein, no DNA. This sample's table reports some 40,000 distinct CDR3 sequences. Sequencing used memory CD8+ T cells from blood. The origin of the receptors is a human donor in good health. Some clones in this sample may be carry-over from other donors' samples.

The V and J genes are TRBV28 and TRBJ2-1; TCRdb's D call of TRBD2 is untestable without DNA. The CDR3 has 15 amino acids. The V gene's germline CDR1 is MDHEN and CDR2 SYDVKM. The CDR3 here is CASSLQSGGYNEQFF.

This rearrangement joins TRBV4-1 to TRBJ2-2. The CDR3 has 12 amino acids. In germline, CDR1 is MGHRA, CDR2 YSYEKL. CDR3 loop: CASSAGYGELFF.

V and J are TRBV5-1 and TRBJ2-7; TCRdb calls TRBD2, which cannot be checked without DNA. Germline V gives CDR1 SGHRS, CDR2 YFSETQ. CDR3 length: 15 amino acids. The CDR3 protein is CASSLASGGSYEQYF. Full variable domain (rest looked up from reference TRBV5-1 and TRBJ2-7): KAGVTQTPRYLIKTRGQQVTLSCSPISGHRSVSWYQQTPGQGLQFLFEYFSETQRNKGNFPGRFSGRQFSNSRSEMNVSTLELGDSALYLCASSLASGGSYEQYFGPGTRLTVT.

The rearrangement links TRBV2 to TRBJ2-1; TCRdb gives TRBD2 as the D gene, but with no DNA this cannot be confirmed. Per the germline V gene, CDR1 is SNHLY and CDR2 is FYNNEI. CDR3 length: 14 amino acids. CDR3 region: CANYRDDGWSEQFF.

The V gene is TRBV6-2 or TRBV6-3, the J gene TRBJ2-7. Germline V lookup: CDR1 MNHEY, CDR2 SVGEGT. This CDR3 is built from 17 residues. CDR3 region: CASSLIFFNAGSYEQYF.

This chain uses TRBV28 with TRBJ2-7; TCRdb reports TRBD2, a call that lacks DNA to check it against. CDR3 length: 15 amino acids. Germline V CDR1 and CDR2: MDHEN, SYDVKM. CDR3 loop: CASSPIGRDAYEQYF.

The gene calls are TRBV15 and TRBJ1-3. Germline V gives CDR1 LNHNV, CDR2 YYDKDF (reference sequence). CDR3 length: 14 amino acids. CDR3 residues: CATSRDSSGNTIYF.

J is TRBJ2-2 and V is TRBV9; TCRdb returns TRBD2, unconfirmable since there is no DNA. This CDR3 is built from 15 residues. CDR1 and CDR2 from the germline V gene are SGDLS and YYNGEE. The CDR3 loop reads CASSVWRGGTGELFF.

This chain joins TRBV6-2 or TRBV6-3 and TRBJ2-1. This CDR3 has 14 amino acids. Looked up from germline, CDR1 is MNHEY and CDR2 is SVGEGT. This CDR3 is CNHRPKDDYNEQFF.

CDR3 amino acids: CASSLPGDMNEQYF. The gene calls are TRBV28 and TRBJ2-7; TCRdb's D gene call, TRBD1, goes unchecked for lack of DNA. This CDR3 spans 14 amino acids. From germline, CDR1 is MDHEN and CDR2 SYDVKM.

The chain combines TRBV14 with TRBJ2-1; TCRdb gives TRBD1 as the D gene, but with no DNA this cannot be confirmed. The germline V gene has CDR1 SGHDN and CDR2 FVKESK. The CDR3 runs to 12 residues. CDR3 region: CASSPWGNEQFF.

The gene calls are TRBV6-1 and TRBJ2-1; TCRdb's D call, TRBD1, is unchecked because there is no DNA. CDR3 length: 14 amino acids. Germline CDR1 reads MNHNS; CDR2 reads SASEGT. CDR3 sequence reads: CATKGTGVVNEQFF.

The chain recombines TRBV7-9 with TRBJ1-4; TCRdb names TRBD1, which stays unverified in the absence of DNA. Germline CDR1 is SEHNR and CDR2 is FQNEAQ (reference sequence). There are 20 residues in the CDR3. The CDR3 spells CASSFQAGTGKYATNEKLFF.

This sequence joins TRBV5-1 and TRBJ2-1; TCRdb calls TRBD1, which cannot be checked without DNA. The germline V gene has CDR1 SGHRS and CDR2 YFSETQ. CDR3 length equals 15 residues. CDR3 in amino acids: CASSLEGKGSDEQFF.

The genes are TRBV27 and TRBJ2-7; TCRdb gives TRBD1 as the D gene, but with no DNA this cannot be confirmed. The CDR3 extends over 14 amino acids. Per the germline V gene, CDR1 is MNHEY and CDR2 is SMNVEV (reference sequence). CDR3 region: CASSSSGVTYEQYF.

CDR3 residues: CASSLLVSFEQYF. The chain couples TRBV28 to TRBJ2-7. Germline CDR1 and CDR2: MDHEN and SYDVKM. The CDR3 spans 13 residues.

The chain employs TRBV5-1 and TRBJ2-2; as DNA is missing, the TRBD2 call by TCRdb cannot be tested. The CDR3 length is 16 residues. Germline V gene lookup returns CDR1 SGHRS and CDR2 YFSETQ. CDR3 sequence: CASRGLAGIDTGELFF.

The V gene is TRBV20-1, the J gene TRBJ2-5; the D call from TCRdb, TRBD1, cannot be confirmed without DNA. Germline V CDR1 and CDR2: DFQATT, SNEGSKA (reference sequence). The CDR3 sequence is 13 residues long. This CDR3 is CSARVDRRETQYF.

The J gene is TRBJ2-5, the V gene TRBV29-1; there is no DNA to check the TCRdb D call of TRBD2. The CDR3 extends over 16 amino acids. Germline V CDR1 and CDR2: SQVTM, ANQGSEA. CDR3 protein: CSVDTVSGSYQETQYF. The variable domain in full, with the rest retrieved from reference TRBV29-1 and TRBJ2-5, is SAVISQKPSRDICQRGTSLTIQCQVDSQVTMMFWYRQQPGQSLTLIATANQGSEATYESGFVIDKFPISRPNLTFSTLTVSNMSPEDSSIYLCSVDTVSGSYQETQYFGPGTRLLVL.

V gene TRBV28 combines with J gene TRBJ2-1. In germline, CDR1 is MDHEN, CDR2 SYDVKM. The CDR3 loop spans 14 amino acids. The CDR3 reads CASSSTGYNNEQFF.